The 8 T cell receptor beta chains below were found in one sample sequenced in a study of blood T cell repertoires in COVID-19. The table came from immunoSEQ multiplex PCR; TCRdb's copy has only in-frame clones and leaves some out. The sample lists 200,000 to 300,000 clones, 88% occurring once. The source material was PBMCs or T cells enriched from blood (not recorded which). The receptors were sampled from a woman in her 40s with acute COVID-19.

Here the CDR3 reads CASNRGKSNSPLHF. The CDR3 bases are TGTGCCAGCAATCGGGGGAAGTCCAATTCACCCCTCCACTTT. The rearrangement uses TRBV6-5 and TRBJ1-6, with D perhaps matching TRBD1 (5 bases). V lost 7 bases to trimming and J lost 7 bases, with 14 bases between them. The CDR3 has 14 amino acids. In germline, CDR1 is MNHEY, CDR2 SVGAGI.

The V gene is TRBV6-5, the J gene TRBJ1-4; unclear D gene. Germline V gives CDR1 MNHEY, CDR2 SVGAGI. V gave up 6 bases and J gave up 3 bases, with 11 bases separating them. CDR3 length: 14 residues. DNA for the CDR3: TGTGCCAGCAGCACGGAAGGAGCTAATGAAAAACTGTTTTTT. It codes for CASSTEGANEKLFF.

J is TRBJ1-1 and V is TRBV7-8; a weak D match, TRBD1 (5 bases). Between the trimmed V and J ends, which lost 6 bases and 1 base, there was a span of 15 bases. Looked up from germline, CDR1 is SGHVS and CDR2 is FQNEAQ. The CDR3 loop spans 15 amino acids. The CDR3, as DNA: TGTGCCAGCAGACTCTCGGGGGGAGGGAACACTGAAGCTTTCTTT. The encoded protein is CASRLSGGGNTEAFF.

This clone was recorded once. The genes are TRBV12-2 and TRBJ2-3; TRBD2 is the table's D call and was not checked against the DNA. TRBV12-2 is reported as a pseudogene. CDR3 length: 16 amino acids. This CDR3 is CASRYTSGGPTDTQYF. As DNA, the CDR3 is TGTGCAAGTCGCTACACCAGCGGGGGGCCGACAGATACGCAGTATTTT.

The CDR3 DNA is TGTGCCAGCATTAGCATGAACACTGAAGCTTTCTTT. Amino acid sequence: CASISMNTEAFF. J is TRBJ1-1 and V is TRBV6-5; the D is unclear. Germline V gene data show CDR1 as MNHEY and CDR2 as SVGAGI. V was pared by 7 bases and J by 0 bases, with 6 bases between. The CDR3 covers 12 residues.

This clone was observed a few times. CDR3 loop: CATWDRRGEKLFF. The CDR3 nucleotides read TGTGCCACTTGGGACAGGCGGGGTGAAAAACTGTTTTTT. This chain links TRBV10-3 with TRBJ1-4, with 8 bases fitting TRBD1. Germline assignment: CDR1 ENHRY and CDR2 SYGVKD. The CDR3 contains 13 residues. The V gene end was trimmed by 10 bases and the J gene end by 7 bases; junction bases not matched to a gene: 8.

CDR3 sequence reads: CASSPDPGQGNSPLHF. CDR3 in DNA: TGTGCCAGCTCACCAGATCCGGGACAGGGAAATTCACCCCTCCACTTT. The rearrangement uses TRBV18 and TRBJ1-6; TRBD1 matches 9 bases. The CDR3 length is 16 residues. The V gene's germline CDR1 is KGHSH and CDR2 LQKENI. The V gene end was trimmed by 2 bases and the J gene end by 7 bases; junction bases not matched to a gene: 6.

J is TRBJ1-2 and V is TRBV7-8, with 7 positions matching TRBD1. Germline assignment: CDR1 SGHVS and CDR2 FQNEAQ. This CDR3 contains 16 residues. The ends lost 5 bases at V and 4 bases at J; junction bases unmatched: 13. CDR3 coding DNA: TGTGCCAGCAGCAAAAATCGACAGGGTTTGAGCTATGGCTACACCTTC. As protein: CASSKNRQGLSYGYTF.